This T cell receptor beta chain is from a study of OX40 agonist ivuxolimab in advanced cancers. For the study in its entirety: Ivuxolimab was an agonistic, fully human IgG2 monoclonal antibody directed against OX40 (CD134), a costimulatory receptor. Intravenous ivuxolimab was administered to patients every 2 weeks at six dose levels: 0.01, 0.1, 0.3, 1.5, 3 and 10 mg/kg. Of the approximately 53 patients in dose escalation, about 20 had hepatocellular carcinoma, approximately 15 had melanoma, 9 had renal cell carcinoma and 9 had head and neck cancer. In the dose-escalation cohort, roughly 80% of patients were male, and the mean age was around 60 years, with a range of 23 to 79. Patients were allowed to have had prior anti-PD-1, anti-PD-L1 or anti-CTLA-4 therapy, and approximately 37% of the dose-escalation patients had been treated with checkpoint inhibitors. Three dose-escalation patients achieved partial responses, one with hepatocellular carcinoma and two with cutaneous melanoma. Peripheral TCRbeta sequencing was intended to test whether TCR sequence diversity was altered and clonal T-cell expansion was caused by ivuxolimab. The paper reports the monotherapy dose-escalation portion (N of about 47 patients) of the phase I ivuxolimab trial. Overall study outcomes, separate from this receptor: After ivuxolimab, expanded clones were on average more numerous among CD8+ T cells than among CD4+ T cells. Antigen specificity was not determined for the clonally expanded peripheral T cells. Partial responders in the 0.1-3.0 mg/kg groups had among the lowest normalized peripheral clonal expansion, especially among CD8+ T cells. At doses of 0.1 to 3.0 mg/kg, clonal expansion of both CD4+ and CD8+ T cells in blood was seen between baseline and week 6. Low levels of normalized T-cell clonal expansion were also shown by some nonresponding patients.

The CDR3, from cysteine to phenylalanine, totals 15 residues. Here the CDR3 DNA is all that survives: 45 bases in frame from base 1. V ends up 6 bases short and J 5 bases short, with an unmatched junction base count of 12. Of note for this clone: The antigen this receptor binds is unknown. Base qualities are missing; no much larger clone stands one base away.

Genomic DNA was extracted from sorted cells for sequencing of the TCRbeta CDR3 region. TCRbeta CDR3 regions were sequenced using the immunoSEQ Assay. The clones in this table, taken by TCRdb from immuneACCESS, are in-frame only. Not every clone is retained; where verified, under half of the shortfall comes from an unresolved V gene, and the cause of the rest is unknown. This sample has about 70,000 clones in its table, and 80% to 90% of those were observed once. Less than 3% of the sample is held by the ten biggest clonotypes. The trial excluded patients who had a history of autoimmune disease or who were on systemic immunosuppression. Peripheral blood for TCR sequencing was collected from all dose cohorts at baseline, on cycle 4 day 1, and on cycle 7 day 1. Samples came from an open-label, multicenter, first-in-human phase I dose-escalation trial of ivuxolimab. Adults with locally advanced or metastatic melanoma, renal cell, hepatocellular, or head and neck squamous cell carcinoma were enrolled in the trial. CD4+ and CD8+ T cells were sorted separately from peripheral blood before TCR sequencing.

The rearrangement combines TRBV23-1 with TRBJ2-7; TRBD1 lines up with 8 middle nucleotides. TRBV23-1 falls under the ORF class, with uncertain function. The clonotype comes from an adult with an advanced solid tumor such as melanoma, head and neck, liver or kidney cancer. The specimen was CD4+ or CD8+ T cells sorted from blood, collected in a trial of the OX40 agonist ivuxolimab. The CDR3 region: CASSPVGAGGHEQYF. The sequenced DNA is TGCGCCAGCAGCCCCGTTGGTGCAGGGGGCCACGAGCAGTACTTC.